These 32 T cell receptor beta chains share one sample of origin, sequenced in a study of T-cell memory formation after mild COVID-19. TCRdb re-called the 5' RACE reads through MiXCR, storing one row per CDR3 protein. Of hundreds of thousands of distinct CDR3 sequences listed, under 20% were seen once; the top ten hold around 13%. Sequenced material: PBMCs or a T cell subset sorted from them (not recorded which). All receptors come from an adult woman who had mild COVID-19 (a few samples of this study predate the infection). Cell type and time point are not known.

This sequence joins TRBV27 and TRBJ2-3; no firm D call. With 3 bases removed from V and 2 bases from J, the gap between germline ends came to 9 bases. The germline V gene encodes CDR1 MNHEY and CDR2 SMNVEV (reference sequence). CDR3 length: 14 amino acids. CDR3 region: CASSLAYTTDTQYF. The DNA of the CDR3 is TGTGCCAGCAGTTTGGCCTACACCACAGATACGCAGTATTTT.

Many counts were recorded for this clonotype. This chain uses TRBV24-1 with TRBJ2-7; D gene ambiguous. This CDR3 region has 12 residues. CDR1 and CDR2 (germline): KGHDR, SFDVKD. V was cut by 6 bases and J by 1 base, with 6 bases left in between. The CDR3, as DNA: TGTGCCACCAGTCCCGGTTCCTACGAGCAGTACTTC. Amino acids: CATSPGSYEQYF.

This clonotype has ten or more counts. J is TRBJ2-1 and V is TRBV3-1, with 12 bases identical to TRBD2. CDR1 and CDR2 from the germline V gene are LGHDT and YNNKEL (reference sequence). The ends lost 4 bases at V and 4 bases at J; junction bases unmatched: 11. The CDR3 extends over 18 amino acids. CDR3 in DNA: TGTGCCAGCAGCCCTAGGACTAGCGGGACTCCTCCTTACAATGAGCAGTTCTTC. Amino acid sequence: CASSPRTSGTPPYNEQFF.

The V gene is TRBV4-2, the J gene TRBJ2-3, with 8 bases lining up with TRBD2. V was clipped by 4 bases and J by 6 bases; unmatched bases: 6. CDR1 is LGHNA and CDR2 is YNFKEQ in the germline V gene. CDR3 length: 14 residues. The CDR3 protein is CASSLSGKGDTQYF. Here the CDR3 DNA reads TGTGCCAGCAGCCTTAGCGGGAAGGGTGATACGCAGTATTTT.

This clonotype has only a few counts. V gene TRBV20-1 combines with J gene TRBJ1-6; D remains ambiguous. CDR3 size: 15 residues. Germline CDR1 DFQATT, CDR2 SNEGSKA (reference sequence). V was shortened by 0 bases and J by 10 bases, with 16 bases between the two germline ends. CDR3 region: CSARDPPGVRSPLHF. As DNA, the CDR3 is TGCAGTGCTAGAGATCCCCCCGGGGTTCGGTCACCCCTCCACTTT.

This clonotype was detected only a few times. The gene calls are TRBV6-4 and TRBJ2-3, with D possibly matching TRBD2 (6 bases). The germline V gene has CDR1 MRHNA and CDR2 SNTAGT. This CDR3 has 15 amino acids. V was cut by 0 bases and J by 4 bases, with 11 bases left in between. The CDR3 here is CASSDSGGEADTQYF. CDR3 bases: TGTGCCAGCAGTGACTCTGGCGGGGAGGCAGATACGCAGTATTTT.

This chain links TRBV18 with TRBJ2-5; TRBD1 matches at 7 bases. V dropped 1 base and J dropped 2; count of bases not matched to a gene: 4. Germline CDR1 and CDR2: KGHSH and LQKENI. The CDR3 extends over 15 amino acids. The chain's CDR3 is CASSPQKTGQETQYF. The CDR3 nucleotides read TGTGCCAGCTCACCACAAAAGACAGGGCAAGAGACCCAGTACTTC.

The chain uses TRBV6-1 and TRBJ2-1; D not certain. The V gene lost 7 bases and the J gene lost 5 bases, with 12 bases spanning the gap. CDR1 MNHNS and CDR2 SASEGT come from the germline V gene. CDR3 length equals 13 residues. The CDR3: CASNGPWDNEQFF. The DNA of the CDR3 is TGTGCCAGCAACGGACCCTGGGACAATGAGCAGTTCTTC.

This clonotype was counted between two and nine times. The chain uses TRBV5-4 and TRBJ2-5; 8 bases are shared with TRBD2. This CDR3 region has 15 residues. The J segment lost 5 bases and the V segment lost 1 base, leaving 7 bases of the junction unmatched. Germline loops: CDR1 SGHNT, CDR2 YYREEE (reference sequence). CDR3 region: CASSLTAGVPETQYF. In nucleotides, the CDR3 is TGTGCCAGCAGCTTGACAGCGGGAGTTCCCGAGACCCAGTACTTC.

This clonotype was detected a few times. The chain combines TRBV7-9 with TRBJ1-1; D ambiguous. CDR3 length equals 14 residues. The germline CDR1 and CDR2 sequences are SEHNR and FQNEAQ (reference sequence). V was trimmed by 7 bases and J by 0 bases, leaving 12 bases between them. CDR3 sequence: CASTLVVVNTEAFF. The CDR3 DNA sequence: TGTGCCAGCACCCTGGTTGTTGTGAACACTGAAGCTTTCTTT.

This clonotype has just a few counts. V is TRBV6-5 and J is TRBJ1-2; D unresolved. Germline V lookup: CDR1 MNHEY, CDR2 SVGAGI. The V end was cut by 0 bases, the J end by 8 bases, with 16 bases between. This CDR3 has 15 residues. The CDR3 sequence is CASSYSKVQVGGYTF. In DNA, the CDR3 is TGTGCCAGCAGTTACTCGAAGGTGCAGGTGGGGGGCTACACCTTC.

This clonotype has more than one count but fewer than ten. The rearrangement links TRBV7-9 to TRBJ2-1; D is unresolved. V was shortened by 3 bases and J by 8 bases, with 11 bases between the two germline ends. The CDR3 consists of 13 residues. CDR1 is SEHNR and CDR2 is FQNEAQ in the germline V gene (reference sequence). The CDR3 DNA reads TGTGCCAGCAGCTTGAAAGGGTTCGATGAGCAGTTCTTC. This sequence encodes CASSLKGFDEQFF.

The gene calls are TRBV7-9 and TRBJ2-5; no clear D. The germline V gene has CDR1 SEHNR and CDR2 FQNEAQ (reference sequence). The V end lost 4 bases, the J end lost 5 bases, and 23 bases lay between the germline ends. The CDR3 loop spans 17 amino acids. This CDR3 is CASSSPVWVAGVETQYF. The CDR3 DNA sequence: TGTGCCAGCAGCTCCCCCGTGTGGGTCGCCGGAGTGGAGACCCAGTACTTC.

This chain connects TRBV2 to TRBJ2-7; 11 positions match TRBD2. V shed 3 bases, J shed 6 bases, and the junction held 10 bases outside the gene matches. CDR3 length equals 16 residues. Germline CDR1 and CDR2: SNHLY and FYNNEI. CDR3 in DNA: TGTGCCAGCAGTGATAACCTGCTAGCGGGAGGATCCGAGCAGTACTTC. Encoded protein: CASSDNLLAGGSEQYF.

The chain joins TRBV30 to TRBJ2-7, with 7 bases aligning to TRBD1. With V trimmed by 2 bases and J by 0 bases, 4 bases remained unmatched. Germline-derived CDR1 and CDR2 are GTSNPN and SVGIG (reference sequence). The CDR3 length is 14 residues. Here the CDR3 reads CAWSTGVGSYEQYF. In DNA, the CDR3 is TGTGCCTGGAGTACAGGGGTGGGCTCCTACGAGCAGTACTTC.

The J gene is TRBJ1-5, the V gene TRBV27, with D hard to call. The CDR3 spans 13 residues. V was clipped by 11 bases and J by 6 bases, with 17 bases between them. In germline, CDR1 is MNHEY, CDR2 SMNVEV (reference sequence). The DNA for the CDR3 is TGTGCCTCTAAGGGCAGTCGCGGTCAGCCCCAGCATTTT. This sequence encodes CASKGSRGQPQHF.

This clonotype was counted between two and nine times. The genes are TRBV5-1 and TRBJ1-1; unclear D gene. Germline assignment: CDR1 SGHRS and CDR2 YFSETQ. With 4 bases removed from V and 1 base from J, the gap between germline ends came to 14 bases. There are 15 residues in the CDR3. The CDR3 region is CASSRGVVGNTEAFF. CDR3 nucleotides: TGCGCCAGCAGCCGGGGAGTGGTTGGGAACACTGAAGCTTTCTTT.

This clonotype was recorded many times. The chain joins TRBV5-1 to TRBJ2-1, with TRBD2 matching 11 bases. Germline CDR1 SGHRS, CDR2 YFSETQ. V lost 0 bases and J lost 0; bases outside the gene matches: 8. This CDR3 has 19 amino acids. The CDR3 region is CASSLALAGGSSSYNEQFF. DNA for the CDR3: TGCGCCAGCAGCTTGGCGTTAGCGGGAGGGTCGAGCTCCTACAATGAGCAGTTCTTC.

This CDR3 reads CSVGQAAYGYTF. The CDR3 DNA is TGCAGCGTTGGGCAGGCTGCCTATGGCTACACCTTC. The J gene is TRBJ1-2, the V gene TRBV29-1; D remains ambiguous. V was trimmed by 4 bases and J by 4 bases, leaving 10 bases between them. From germline, CDR1 is SQVTM and CDR2 ANQGSEA. This CDR3 is built from 12 residues.

This clonotype was recorded many times. The chain recombines TRBV20-1 with TRBJ2-4; D is unclear. The V end lost 6 bases, the J end lost 0 bases, and 12 bases lay between the germline ends. CDR3 length: 14 amino acids. Germline V gene lookup returns CDR1 DFQATT and CDR2 SNEGSKA (reference sequence). DNA for the CDR3: TGCAGTGCCAACCCTGGGCTAGCCAAAAACATTCAGTACTTC. Translated, it gives CSANPGLAKNIQYF.

This chain joins TRBV10-3 and TRBJ2-3; TRBD2 is a possible D gene (5 bases). This CDR3 spans 18 amino acids. Trimming pared 0 bases from V and 0 bases from J, leaving 16 bases between. Looked up from germline, CDR1 is ENHRY and CDR2 is SYGVKD. This CDR3 is CAISESKRLSPSTDTQYF. The CDR3 DNA reads as TGTGCCATCAGTGAGTCGAAGCGGCTCTCTCCTAGCACAGATACGCAGTATTTT.

In this sample, this clonotype turned up a few times. The chain employs TRBV6-6 and TRBJ1-2; TRBD1 aligns across 10 bases. Germline V CDR1 and CDR2: MNHNY, SVGAGI (reference sequence). The trim removed 6 bases at V and 4 bases at J, leaving 8 bases unmatched. The CDR3 length is 15 residues. CDR3 sequence (DNA): TGTGCCAGCAGCTCTGACAGGGGGCCGTTCTATGGCTACACCTTC. This codes for CASSSDRGPFYGYTF.

This clonotype was seen a handful of times. This chain connects TRBV28 to TRBJ2-3, with 9 bases that match TRBD2. Germline V gene data show CDR1 as MDHEN and CDR2 as SYDVKM. With V trimmed by 3 bases and J by 5 bases, 3 bases remained unmatched. The CDR3 has 14 residues. In DNA form, the CDR3 reads TGTGCCAGCAGTTTCCTAGCGGGAAGAGATACGCAGTATTTT. Amino acid sequence: CASSFLAGRDTQYF.

The rearrangement links TRBV18 to TRBJ2-3; 8 bases fit TRBD1. CDR1 and CDR2 from the germline V gene are KGHSH and LQKENI. Trimming took 3 bases from V and 1 from J; bases not matched to a gene: 6. This CDR3 is 16 amino acids long. CDR3 region: CASSPAETGGTDTQYF. In DNA, the CDR3 is TGTGCCAGCTCACCTGCCGAGACAGGGGGCACAGATACGCAGTATTTT.

This clonotype was counted once. The J gene is TRBJ1-1, the V gene TRBV20-1; D is uncertain. The CDR3 length is 13 residues. Germline CDR1 and CDR2: DFQATT and SNEGSKA (reference sequence). The V and J ends lost 3 bases and 0 bases respectively, with 8 bases between them. The CDR3 DNA reads TGCAGTGCTAGTGCAGGTCTGAACACTGAAGCTTTCTTT. Its protein product is CSASAGLNTEAFF.

The chain carries TRBV21-1 and TRBJ2-1; the tabulated D call, TRBD1, remains unverified against the DNA. TRBV21-1 is a documented pseudogene. This CDR3 contains 14 residues. The CDR3 DNA follows: TGTGCCAGCAGCGAAGGCAGGTGGGGGAATGAGCAGTTCTTC. Translated: CASSEGRWGNEQFF.

V and J are TRBV2 and TRBJ2-1, with 7 bases matching TRBD2. Unmatched junction bases numbered 8, after V lost 6 bases and J lost 0 bases. The CDR3 extends over 16 amino acids. Germline lookup yields CDR1 SNHLY and CDR2 FYNNEI. The CDR3 bases are TGTGCCAGCAGGCCCCCCCTAGCGGACTCCTACAATGAGCAGTTCTTC. Translating it yields CASRPPLADSYNEQFF. Using reference TRBV2 and TRBJ2-1 for the parts outside the CDR3, the full variable domain is EPEVTQTPSHQVTQMGQEVILRCVPISNHLYFYWYRQILGQKVEFLVSFYNNEISEKSEIFDDQFSVERPDGSNFTLKIRSTKLEDSAMYFCASRPPLADSYNEQFFGPGTRLTVL.

The rearrangement links TRBV11-2 to TRBJ2-1; 7 bases map to TRBD1. The CDR3 contains 15 residues. Trimming cost V 1 base and J 7 bases; bases outside gene matches: 7. Germline V gene lookup returns CDR1 SGHAT and CDR2 FQNNGV. CDR3 DNA: TGTGCCAGCAGCTTAGCCGACGAGGGGGCGAATGAGCAGTTCTTC. It yields the protein CASSLADEGANEQFF. The full variable domain, with the rest looked up from reference TRBV11-2 and TRBJ2-1, is EAGVAQSPRYKIIEKRQSVAFWCNPISGHATLYWYQQILGQGPKLLIQFQNNGVVDDSQLPKDRFSAERLKGVDSTLKIQPAKLEDSAVYLCASSLADEGANEQFFGPGTRLTVL.

This chain joins TRBV19 and TRBJ1-2, with 8 bases lining up with TRBD1. There are 17 residues in the CDR3. The V segment lost 4 bases and the J segment 4 bases; nucleotides outside the gene matches: 14. The germline gives CDR1 LNHDA, CDR2 SQIVND (reference sequence). Here the CDR3 DNA reads TGTGCCAGTAGTACCACCTCGACAGGGGAAGTAGTCTATGGCTACACCTTC. This encodes CASSTTSTGEVVYGYTF.

This clonotype was observed a few times. This sequence joins TRBV5-1 and TRBJ1-2, with a tentative D call TRBD1 (6 bases). The CDR3 sequence is 15 residues long. The V end lost 4 bases, the J end lost 4 bases, and 17 bases lay between the germline ends. Per germline, CDR1 SGHRS and CDR2 YFSETQ. The CDR3 sequence: CASSPYLGGTYGYTF. The CDR3 nucleotides are TGCGCCAGCAGCCCCTATCTGGGGGGCACCTATGGCTACACCTTC. The full variable domain, its missing parts supplied by reference TRBV5-1 and TRBJ1-2, is KAGVTQTPRYLIKTRGQQVTLSCSPISGHRSVSWYQQTPGQGLQFLFEYFSETQRNKGNFPGRFSGRQFSNSRSEMNVSTLELGDSALYLCASSPYLGGTYGYTFGSGTRLTVV.

Ten or more counts support this clonotype. The gene calls are TRBV27 and TRBJ1-6; 9 positions match TRBD1. Germline CDR1 reads MNHEY; CDR2 reads SMNVEV (reference sequence). V lost 5 bases to trimming and J lost 2 bases; unmatched junction nucleotides: 7. CDR3 length: 17 amino acids. CDR3 DNA: TGTGCCAGCAGTCCGGGACAGGGTTTTGCCTATAATTCACCCCTCCACTTT. Its translation is CASSPGQGFAYNSPLHF.

A single count supports this clonotype. This sequence joins TRBV6-9 and TRBJ1-5, with TRBD1 matching 12 bases. Germline loops: CDR1 MNHGY, CDR2 SVAAGI. The junction had 6 bases not matched to a gene; V was cut back by 5 bases and J by 4 bases. The CDR3 loop spans 16 amino acids. The CDR3 DNA sequence: TGTGCCAGCAGTGGGGACAGGGGGCGATGGAATCAGCCCCAGCATTTT. Translation: CASSGDRGRWNQPQHF.